The T cell receptor (beta chain) described here comes from a study of technical replicates of blood from several donors. Assay: immunoSEQ multiplex PCR; the TCRdb copy retains only in-frame clones and omits some. The data hold more than 70,000 clones, with about 96% observed a single time. Unmatched junction bases numbered 7, after V lost 5 bases and J lost 8 bases. CDR1 is SGHVS and CDR2 is FQNEAQ in the germline V gene. This CDR3 is 13 amino acids long. This chain connects TRBV7-8 to TRBJ1-2; 8 bases agree with TRBD1. This TCR came from a human donor in good health. The sequenced sample consisted of T cells isolated from PBMCs. For the CDR3, the DNA is TGTGCCAGCAGCCCTACAGGGGGTGAGGGCTACACCTTC. It yields the protein CASSPTGGEGYTF.